This TCR beta chain was identified during a study of blood T cell repertoires in COVID-19. About the study: Sites across the United States, Italy and Spain contributed samples from acute and convalescent COVID-19. Nucleic acid was either cDNA or gDNA, and it came from T cells, B-cell-depleted T cells, or PBMCs.

Germline CDR1 SGHRS, CDR2 YFSETQ. The CDR3 length is 14 residues. V gave up 0 bases and J gave up 7 bases, with 14 bases separating them. Original data processing: Amplification with reference gene primers provided the estimates of nucleated cell counts. Here immunoSEQ multiplex PCR was the method, and the copy in TCRdb shows in-frame clones only, minus some. That table is the source of V, J and clone size, and D and trimming were worked out from the DNA. This sample yields more than 95,000 clones, of which nearly 90% are seen a single time; over 1% belongs to the top ten. The sample consisted of peripheral blood. The V and J genes are TRBV5-1 and TRBJ2-7; possibly TRBD1 for D (6 bases). The receptor was isolated from a woman older than 75 with acute or convalescent COVID-19. The CDR3 is CASSLGWDNVEQYF. The CDR3 DNA follows: TGCGCCAGCAGCTTGGGTTGGGACAACGTAGAGCAGTACTTC.